A single sample is the source of the 23 T cell receptor beta chains below, sequenced in a study of T cells after yellow fever vaccination (dated by TCRdb to the late 2010s). Library generation was performed with 5' RACE. This sample was sequenced with an Illumina NovaSeq 6000. TCRdb's own reprocessing of the public reads used fastp at Q25 and MiXCR and kept productive beta chains. Every entry covers one CDR3 protein and lists the most common genes and DNA from its rows. The sample data list about 210,000 distinct CDR3 sequences, and roughly 3.3% of these were observed just once. The biggest ten clones account for around 3.2% of the sample. The treatment or condition label on this specimen signifies: live attenuated yellow fever vaccine strain. Sequences were derived from CD4+ T cells sorted from PBMCs, sampled 10 days after the yellow fever booster vaccination. The receptor source for this set is a man younger than 30 who received the YFV17D yellow fever vaccine.

The V call is TRBV6-1, the J call TRBJ2-3; D unresolved. CDR1 MNHNS and CDR2 SASEGT come from the germline V gene. V was clipped by 2 bases and J by 6 bases, with 6 bases between them. The CDR3 has 12 residues. CDR3 loop: CASSETVDTQYF. CDR3 DNA sequence: TGTGCCAGCAGTGAAACAGTGGATACGCAGTATTTT.

The chain couples TRBV28 to TRBJ2-7; 8 nucleotides match TRBD2. The germline gives CDR1 MDHEN, CDR2 SYDVKM. Trimming removed 0 bases from V and 6 bases from J; junction bases left unmatched: 4. This CDR3 has 14 residues. The DNA of the CDR3 is TGTGCCAGCAGTTTATGGGTGGCGGGGGGCGAGCAGTACGTC. It encodes CASSLWVAGGEQYV.

This clonotype showed up many times. The rearrangement links TRBV12-3 or TRBV12-4 to TRBJ2-1; D uncertain. V shed 2 bases and J shed 7 bases, with 6 bases lying between them. The CDR3 is made up of 12 amino acids. The chain's CDR3 is CASSLLGNEQFF. The CDR3 DNA reads as TGTGCCAGCAGTTTATTGGGAAATGAGCAGTTCTTC.

This clonotype has ten or more counts. The rearrangement uses TRBV28 and TRBJ1-1; D gene uncertain. The CDR3 is made up of 12 amino acids. Trimming pared 8 bases from V and 0 bases from J, leaving 7 bases between. CDR1 and CDR2 (germline): MDHEN, SYDVKM. The CDR3 is CASGDMNTEAFF. The CDR3 DNA sequence: TGTGCCAGCGGAGATATGAACACTGAAGCTTTCTTT.

A single count supports this clonotype. The V gene is TRBV2, the J gene TRBJ2-1; D uncertain. Germline assignment: CDR1 SNHLY and CDR2 FYNNEI. This CDR3 has 15 residues. V was clipped by 4 bases and J by 0 bases, with 10 bases between them. The CDR3 nucleotides are TGTGCCAGCAGTGCGGCACTAAGCTCCTACAATGAGCAGTTCTTC. Translated: CASSAALSSYNEQFF. The complete variable domain, with remaining parts taken from reference TRBV2 and TRBJ2-1, reads EPEVTQTPSHQVTQMGQEVILRCVPISNHLYFYWYRQILGQKVEFLVSFYNNEISEKSEIFDDQFSVERPDGSNFTLKIRSTKLEDSAMYFCASSAALSSYNEQFFGPGTRLTVL.

This clonotype has only a few counts. This sequence joins TRBV6-5 and TRBJ1-3; TRBD1 agrees at 8 bases. V lost 5 bases to trimming and J lost 0 bases; unmatched junction nucleotides: 3. This CDR3 contains 15 residues. Germline V CDR1 and CDR2: MNHEY, SVGAGI. CDR3 region: CASSRDRISGNTIYF. CDR3 DNA sequence: TGTGCCAGCAGTCGGGACAGGATCTCTGGAAACACCATATATTTT.

The table lists this clonotype with many counts. J is TRBJ1-1 and V is TRBV29-1, with D perhaps TRBD1 (5 bases). CDR1 is SQVTM, CDR2 ANQGSEA, per germline. The CDR3 totals 15 residues. The germline V and J ends were trimmed by 6 bases and 0 bases, with 17 bases remaining between them. The CDR3 nucleotides are TGCAGCGTCACTTTAAGGGGCCCCTTGAACACTGAAGCTTTCTTT. Its translation is CSVTLRGPLNTEAFF.

This clonotype was observed at least ten times. V is TRBV5-4 and J is TRBJ2-5; 8 bases map to TRBD2. Trimming removed 4 bases from V and 0 bases from J; junction bases left unmatched: 8. CDR1 and CDR2 (germline): SGHNT, YYREEE (reference sequence). The CDR3 is made up of 16 amino acids. The CDR3 DNA is TGTGCCAGCAGCGCCCTTCCGGGGGGGTACCAAGAGACCCAGTACTTC. This codes for CASSALPGGYQETQYF. The full variable domain, in which reference TRBV5-4 and TRBJ2-5 provide the parts outside the CDR3, is ETGVTQSPTHLIKTRGQQVTLRCSSQSGHNTVSWYQQALGQGPQFIFQYYREEENGRGNFPPRFSGLQFPNYSSELNVNALELDDSALYLCASSALPGGYQETQYFGPGTRLLVL.

This clonotype was counted only a few times. The J gene is TRBJ2-7, the V gene TRBV19; D is tentatively TRBD1 or TRBD2 (5 bases each). Germline V gene sequence: CDR1 LNHDA, CDR2 SQIVND (reference sequence). V was shortened by 9 bases and J by 2 bases, with 14 bases between the two germline ends. The CDR3 contains 13 residues. Written as DNA, the CDR3 is TGTGCCAGGGGACGGACGAGACCCTACGAGCAGTACGTC. Amino acids: CARGRTRPYEQYV.

In its sample, this clonotype was seen a few times. This chain links TRBV2 with TRBJ2-5, with 7 bases identical to TRBD2. Germline V gene lookup returns CDR1 SNHLY and CDR2 FYNNEI. The CDR3 is 16 residues long. V lost 0 bases to trimming and J lost 6 bases; unmatched junction nucleotides: 10. The CDR3 sequence is CASSEAGLGGGQTQYF. DNA for the CDR3: TGTGCCAGCAGTGAAGCTGGACTGGGGGGGGGACAGACCCAGTACTTC.

This clonotype was counted ten times or more. The rearrangement links TRBV5-1 to TRBJ2-3; D unclear. In germline, CDR1 is SGHRS, CDR2 YFSETQ. Trimming pared 0 bases from V and 6 bases from J, leaving 8 bases between. This CDR3 is 13 amino acids long. The CDR3 is CASSLEGWDTQYF. The CDR3 DNA is TGCGCCAGCAGCTTGGAGGGCTGGGATACGCAGTATTTT. Full variable domain (rest looked up from reference TRBV5-1 and TRBJ2-3): KAGVTQTPRYLIKTRGQQVTLSCSPISGHRSVSWYQQTPGQGLQFLFEYFSETQRNKGNFPGRFSGRQFSNSRSEMNVSTLELGDSALYLCASSLEGWDTQYFGPGTRLTVL.

This clonotype has ten or more counts. The chain employs TRBV12-3 or TRBV12-4 and TRBJ2-3; TRBD2 matches at 9 bases. There are 14 residues in the CDR3. The V segment lost 8 bases and the J segment 4 bases; nucleotides outside the gene matches: 7. Written as DNA, the CDR3 is TGTGCCAGCCGCGGGGGGGCGGGATCAGATACGCAGTATTTT. It encodes CASRGGAGSDTQYF.

At least ten counts were recorded for this clonotype. This sequence joins TRBV5-1 and TRBJ2-3; 9 bases line up with TRBD2. The CDR3 is made up of 16 amino acids. With V trimmed by 1 base and J by 6 bases, 9 bases remained unmatched. CDR1 SGHRS and CDR2 YFSETQ come from the germline V gene. The CDR3 protein is CASSLSPAGGADTQYF. DNA of the CDR3: TGCGCCAGCAGCTTGTCTCCGGCGGGGGGGGCGGATACGCAGTATTTT. The variable domain in full, completed from reference TRBV5-1 and TRBJ2-3, reads KAGVTQTPRYLIKTRGQQVTLSCSPISGHRSVSWYQQTPGQGLQFLFEYFSETQRNKGNFPGRFSGRQFSNSRSEMNVSTLELGDSALYLCASSLSPAGGADTQYFGPGTRLTVL.

This clonotype was recorded at least ten times. The chain combines TRBV4-3 with TRBJ2-1, with TRBD2 matching over 7 bases. The germline V gene has CDR1 LGHNA and CDR2 YSLEER. Trimming took 0 bases from V and 8 from J; bases not matched to a gene: 4. This CDR3 has 14 residues. The CDR3 nucleotides read TGCGCCAGCAGCCAAGAAGGTCGGGGGGATGAGCAGTTCTTC. This gives the protein CASSQEGRGDEQFF.

In this sample, this clonotype turned up a few times. The rearrangement links TRBV9 to TRBJ2-1; TRBD2 matches at 12 bases. This CDR3 contains 18 residues. The germline V gene has CDR1 SGDLS and CDR2 YYNGEE. Unmatched junction bases numbered 15, after V lost 3 bases and J lost 8 bases. CDR3: CASSGEIGLAGRGDEQFF. DNA of the CDR3: TGTGCCAGCAGCGGGGAAATTGGACTAGCGGGGCGCGGGGATGAGCAGTTCTTC. Looking up the rest from reference TRBV9 and TRBJ2-1 gives the full variable domain: DSGVTQTPKHLITATGQRVTLRCSPRSGDLSVYWYQQSLDQGLQFLIQYYNGEERAKGNILERFSAQQFPDLHSELNLSSLELGDSALYFCASSGEIGLAGRGDEQFFGPGTRLTVL.

This clonotype occurred a few times. The CDR3 DNA is TGTGCCAGCACCCTCAGTAACACTGAAGCTTTCTTT. Its translation is CASTLSNTEAFF. The chain combines TRBV12-3 or TRBV12-4 with TRBJ1-1, with no clear D. The CDR3 loop spans 12 amino acids. V lost 7 bases and J 2 bases, leaving 8 bases between the germline ends.

This clonotype appeared many times. This chain uses TRBV5-1 with TRBJ2-1; D is perhaps TRBD1 (6 bases). The CDR3 covers 12 residues. V gave up 4 bases and J gave up 8 bases, with 10 bases separating them. Germline loops: CDR1 SGHRS, CDR2 YFSETQ. The CDR3, as DNA: TGCGCCAGCAGCCCAGGGGTAGATGAGCAGTTCTTC. This sequence encodes CASSPGVDEQFF.

This clonotype was recorded at least ten times. This chain joins TRBV7-9 and TRBJ2-7, with TRBD1 matching over 8 bases. Germline V lookup: CDR1 SEHNR, CDR2 FQNEAQ (reference sequence). This CDR3 spans 13 amino acids. V lost 7 bases to trimming and J lost 5 bases; unmatched junction nucleotides: 7. DNA for the CDR3: TGTGCCAGCACCAGGGGGCAGCCCCACGAGCAGTACTTC. Its translation is CASTRGQPHEQYF.

This clonotype was seen more than once but under ten times. The chain joins TRBV6-6 to TRBJ1-5; D is unclear. Germline lookup yields CDR1 MNHNY and CDR2 SVGAGI (reference sequence). The CDR3 is made up of 13 amino acids. Deletions cut 2 bases from V and 6 bases from J, with 8 bases between. Here the CDR3 DNA reads TGTGCCAGCAGTTACGACGATTCTCAGCCCCAGCATTTT. Translating it yields CASSYDDSQPQHF.

On this clonotype itself: It may be a read error: a sequence one base away is much more abundant. The rearrangement joins TRBV4-3 to TRBJ1-6; 9 positions match TRBD1. Germline loops: CDR1 LGHNA, CDR2 YSLEER. The CDR3 totals 16 residues. V dropped 4 bases and J dropped 8; count of bases not matched to a gene: 9. CDR3 protein: CASSLDRGQGYSPLHF. The CDR3 bases are TGCGCCAGCAGCCTAGATAGGGGACAGGGATATTCACCCCTCCACTTT.

This clonotype was seen at least ten times. The chain links TRBV4-1 to TRBJ2-3, with TRBD1 matching 11 bases. V shed 0 bases and J 1 base; nucleotides not matched to a gene: 9. Germline assignment: CDR1 MGHRA and CDR2 YSYEKL. The CDR3 length is 19 residues. The CDR3 sequence: CASSQEPGQGVIGTDTQYF. The CDR3 region has the DNA TGCGCCAGCAGCCAAGAGCCGGGACAGGGGGTTATTGGCACAGATACGCAGTATTTT.

This clonotype was detected many times. The chain recombines TRBV28 with TRBJ1-2, with D possibly matching TRBD1 (5 bases). The germline V and J ends were trimmed by 8 bases and 8 bases, with 15 bases remaining between them. Germline CDR1 reads MDHEN; CDR2 reads SYDVKM. CDR3 length: 12 residues. The CDR3, as DNA: TGTGCCAGCCACTCCGGGGGGAACGGCTACACCTTC. This gives the protein CASHSGGNGYTF.

The table lists this clonotype with a few counts. This chain uses TRBV7-9 with TRBJ2-1; D possibly corresponds to TRBD2 (6 bases). V was cut by 1 base and J by 2 bases, with 9 bases left in between. The CDR3 has 15 residues. CDR1 and CDR2 from the germline V gene are SEHNR and FQNEAQ (reference sequence). Written as DNA, the CDR3 is TGTGCCAGCAGCTTAGTTACTAGCCCCTACAATGAGCAGTTCTTC. Translated, it gives CASSLVTSPYNEQFF.